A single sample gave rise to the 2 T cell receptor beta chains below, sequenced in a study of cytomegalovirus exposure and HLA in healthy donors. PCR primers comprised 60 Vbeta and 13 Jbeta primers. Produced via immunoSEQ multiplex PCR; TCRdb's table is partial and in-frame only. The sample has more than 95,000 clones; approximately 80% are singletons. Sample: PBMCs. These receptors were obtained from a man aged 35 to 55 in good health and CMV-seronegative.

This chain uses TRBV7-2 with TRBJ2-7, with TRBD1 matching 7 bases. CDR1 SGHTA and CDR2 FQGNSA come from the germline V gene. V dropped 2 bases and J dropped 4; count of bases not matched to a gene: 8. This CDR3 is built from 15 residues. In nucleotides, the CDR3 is TGTGCCAGCAGCTTAAGGAGACAGGGTGGGTACGAGCAGTACTTC. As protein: CASSLRRQGGYEQYF.

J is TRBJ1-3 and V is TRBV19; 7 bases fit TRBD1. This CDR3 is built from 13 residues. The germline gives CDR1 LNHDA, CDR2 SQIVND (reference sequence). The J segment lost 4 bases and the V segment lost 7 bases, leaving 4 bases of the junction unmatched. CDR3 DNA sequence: TGTGCCAGTATCTCGACAGGGGGAAACACCATATATTTT. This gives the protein CASISTGGNTIYF.